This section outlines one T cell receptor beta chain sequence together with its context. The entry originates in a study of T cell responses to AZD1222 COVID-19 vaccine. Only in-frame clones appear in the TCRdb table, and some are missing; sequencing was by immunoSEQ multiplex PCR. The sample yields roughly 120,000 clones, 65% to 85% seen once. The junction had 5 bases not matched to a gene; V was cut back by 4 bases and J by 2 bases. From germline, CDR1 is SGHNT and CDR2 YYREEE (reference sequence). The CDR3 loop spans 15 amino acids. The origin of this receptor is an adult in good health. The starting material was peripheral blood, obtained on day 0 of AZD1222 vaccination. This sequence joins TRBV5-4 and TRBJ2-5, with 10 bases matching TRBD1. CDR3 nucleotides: TGTGCCAGCAGCAAAGGGACAGGGGCACAAGAGACCCAGTACTTC. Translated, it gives CASSKGTGAQETQYF.